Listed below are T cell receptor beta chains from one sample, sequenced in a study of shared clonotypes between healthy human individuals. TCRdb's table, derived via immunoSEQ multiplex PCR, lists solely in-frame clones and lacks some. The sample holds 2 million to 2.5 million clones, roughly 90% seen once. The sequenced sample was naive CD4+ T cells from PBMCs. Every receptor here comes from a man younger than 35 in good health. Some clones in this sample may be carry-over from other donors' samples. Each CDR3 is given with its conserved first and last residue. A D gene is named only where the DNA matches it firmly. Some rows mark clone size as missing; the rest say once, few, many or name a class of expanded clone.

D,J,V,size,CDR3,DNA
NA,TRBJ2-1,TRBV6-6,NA,CASSQPPNLAWQFF,TGTGCCAGCAGCCAGCCCCCTAATTTAGCGTGGCAGTTCTTC
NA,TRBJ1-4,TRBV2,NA,CASSEQGTTNEKLFF,TGTGCCAGCAGTGAGCAGGGGACAACTAATGAAAAACTGTTTTTT
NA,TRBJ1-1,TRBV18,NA,CASSPSSPNTEAFF,TGTGCCAGCTCACCATCCAGCCCAAACACTGAAGCTTTCTTT
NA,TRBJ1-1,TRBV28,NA,CASIGSVSAEAFF,TGTGCCAGCATAGGTTCAGTTTCGGCTGAAGCTTTCTTT
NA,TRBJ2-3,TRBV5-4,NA,CASSSAWAASTDTQYF,TGTGCCAGCAGCTCGGCGTGGGCGGCTAGCACAGATACGCAGTATTTT
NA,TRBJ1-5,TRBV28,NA,CASSFVGDDQPQHF,TGTGCCAGCAGTTTCGTGGGGGACGATCAGCCCCAGCATTTT
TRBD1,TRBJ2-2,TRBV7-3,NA,CASSSGGSTNTGELFF,TGTGCCAGCAGCTCAGGGGGCTCCACGAACACCGGGGAGCTGTTTTTT
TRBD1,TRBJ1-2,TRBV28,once,CASSPRTGGYYGYTF,TGTGCCAGCAGTCCTAGGACAGGGGGCTACTATGGCTACACCTTC
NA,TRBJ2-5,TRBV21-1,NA,CASSNETSWQTQYF,TGTGCCAGCAGCAATGAAACTAGCTGGCAGACCCAGTACTTC
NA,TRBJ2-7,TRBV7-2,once,CASSLLGVGYEQYF,TGTGCCAGCAGTCTCCTGGGGGTGGGGTACGAGCAGTACTTC
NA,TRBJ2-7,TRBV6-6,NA,CASSTGSEQYF,TGTGCCAGCAGCACCGGTAGCGAGCAGTACTTC
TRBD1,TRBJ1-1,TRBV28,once,CASSLAGGARGTEAFF,TGTGCCAGCAGTTTAGCAGGGGGCGCCCGGGGGACTGAAGCTTTCTTT
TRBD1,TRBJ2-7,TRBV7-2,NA,CASSLDRGPYEQYF,TGTGCCAGCAGCCTGGACAGGGGACCCTACGAGCAGTACTTC
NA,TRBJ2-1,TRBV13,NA,CASSYSRGAYNEQFF,TGTGCCAGCAGCTACTCCCGCGGGGCCTACAATGAGCAGTTCTTC
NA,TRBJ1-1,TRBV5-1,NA,CASSLGAGKNTEAFF,TGCGCCAGCAGCTTGGGGGCAGGGAAGAACACTGAAGCTTTCTTT
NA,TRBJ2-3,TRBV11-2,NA,CASSLKIPTDTQYF,TGTGCCAGCAGCTTAAAAATACCCACAGATACGCAGTATTTT
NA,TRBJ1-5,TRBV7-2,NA,CASSLGVRQPQHF,TGTGCCAGCAGCTTAGGGGTTCGCCAGCCCCAGCATTTT
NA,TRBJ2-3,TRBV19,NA,CPQGGDTQYF,TGTCCACAGGGAGGAGATACGCAGTATTTT
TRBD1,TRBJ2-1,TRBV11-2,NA,CASSLIQGQGGNEQFF,TGTGCCAGCAGCTTAATACAGGGACAGGGAGGAAATGAGCAGTTCTTC
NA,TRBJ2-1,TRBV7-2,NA,CASSQAYNEQFF,TGTGCCAGCAGCCAAGCTTACAATGAGCAGTTCTTC
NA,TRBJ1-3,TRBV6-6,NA,CASSYGGAGNTIYF,TGTGCCAGCAGTTACGGGGGTGCTGGAAACACCATATATTTT
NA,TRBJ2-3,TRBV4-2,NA,CASSITGSADTQYF,TGTGCCAGCAGCATAACAGGGAGTGCAGATACGCAGTATTTT
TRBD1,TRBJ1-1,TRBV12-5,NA,CASGIQGARTEAFF,TGTGCTAGTGGTATACAGGGGGCGCGGACTGAAGCTTTCTTT
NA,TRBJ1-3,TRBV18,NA,CASSPGAGDTIYF,TGTGCCAGCTCACCAGGGGCGGGGGACACCATATATTTT
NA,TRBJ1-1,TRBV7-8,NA,CASSLAETGNTEAFF,TGTGCCAGCAGCTTAGCGGAGACGGGGAACACTGAAGCTTTCTTT
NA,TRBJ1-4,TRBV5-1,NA,CASSQPQGTNEKLFF,TGCGCCAGCAGCCAGCCCCAGGGCACTAATGAAAAACTGTTTTTT
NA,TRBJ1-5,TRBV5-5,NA,CASSLGQDYSNQPQHF,TGTGCCAGCAGCTTGGGACAAGACTATAGCAATCAGCCCCAGCATTTT
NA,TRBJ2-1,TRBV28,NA,CASSGNWGDEQFF,TGTGCCAGCAGTGGCAACTGGGGAGATGAGCAGTTCTTC
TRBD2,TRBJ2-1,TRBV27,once,CASRLRLAGGLGSYNEQFF,TGTGCCAGCAGACTGAGACTAGCGGGAGGTTTAGGGTCCTACAATGAGCAGTTCTTC
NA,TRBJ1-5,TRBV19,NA,CASSIESRQEPQHF,TGTGCCAGTAGTATAGAAAGTAGGCAGGAGCCCCAGCATTTT
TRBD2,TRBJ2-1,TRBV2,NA,CASSEGLAGGRNEQFF,TGTGCCAGCAGTGAAGGACTAGCGGGAGGGCGTAATGAGCAGTTCTTC
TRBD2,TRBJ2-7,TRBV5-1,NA,CASSGGGYEQYF,TGCGCCAGCAGCGGCGGGGGTTACGAGCAGTACTTC
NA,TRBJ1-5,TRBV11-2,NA,CASSLDPRQPQHF,TGTGCCAGCAGCTTAGACCCCCGTCAGCCCCAGCATTTT
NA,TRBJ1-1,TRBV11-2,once,CASTFGGRATEAFF,TGTGCCAGCACCTTCGGGGGGCGCGCCACTGAAGCTTTCTTT
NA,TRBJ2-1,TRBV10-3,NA,CAISERQYSYNEQFF,TGTGCCATCAGTGAGAGGCAGTACTCCTACAATGAGCAGTTCTTC
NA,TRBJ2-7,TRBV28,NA,CASSAYEQYF,TGTGCCAGCAGTGCATACGAGCAGTACTTC
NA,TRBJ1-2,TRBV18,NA,CASSPISGGTNYGYTF,TGTGCCAGCTCACCAATTTCGGGGGGCACTAACTATGGCTACACCTTC
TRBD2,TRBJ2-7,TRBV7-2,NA,CASSIAISTSAAGYEQYF,TGTGCCAGCAGCATCGCGATATCTACTAGCGCCGCGGGCTACGAGCAGTACTTC
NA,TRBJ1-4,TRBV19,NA,CASRDVGDAANEKLFF,TGTGCCAGTAGAGATGTCGGGGATGCGGCTAATGAAAAACTGTTTTTT
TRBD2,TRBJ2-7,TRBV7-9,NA,CASSPRGDGIYEQYF,TGTGCCAGCAGCCCTCGGGGGGACGGAATCTACGAGCAGTACTTC
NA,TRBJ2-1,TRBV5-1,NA,CASSLSANNEQFF,TGCGCCAGCAGCTTGTCGGCCAACAATGAGCAGTTCTTC
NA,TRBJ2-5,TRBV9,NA,CASSVAGAPLGAQYF,TGTGCCAGCAGCGTAGCGGGAGCCCCCTTGGGGGCCCAGTACTTC
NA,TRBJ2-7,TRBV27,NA,CASSLYRVNEQYF,TGTGCCAGCAGTTTGTACAGGGTAAACGAGCAGTACTTC
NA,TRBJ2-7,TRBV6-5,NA,CASSYARGTYEQYF,TGTGCCAGCAGTTATGCGAGGGGGACCTACGAGCAGTACTTC
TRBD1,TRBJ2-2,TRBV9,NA,CASSPLGQGWGTGELFF,TGTGCCAGCAGCCCCCTTGGACAGGGGTGGGGCACCGGGGAGCTGTTTTTT
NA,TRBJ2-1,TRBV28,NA,CASSYFSNEQFF,TGTGCCAGCAGCTACTTTTCGAATGAGCAGTTCTTC
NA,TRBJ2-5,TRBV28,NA,CASILTPGHPLVETQYF,TGTGCCAGCATCCTGACACCGGGACACCCTCTGGTGGAGACCCAGTACTTC
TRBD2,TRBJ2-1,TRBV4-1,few,CASRPTSGRSYNEQFF,TGCGCCAGCAGGCCGACTAGCGGGAGATCCTACAATGAGCAGTTCTTC
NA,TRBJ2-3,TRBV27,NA,CASSTGKGTDTQYF,TGTGCCAGCAGTACAGGGAAAGGCACAGATACGCAGTATTTT
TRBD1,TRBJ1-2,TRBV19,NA,CASSRQGRYYGYTF,TGTGCCAGTAGCCGACAGGGCAGGTATTATGGCTACACCTTC
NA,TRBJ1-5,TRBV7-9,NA,CASSQEGRIDQPQHF,TGTGCCAGCAGCCAGGAGGGGCGAATCGATCAGCCCCAGCATTTT
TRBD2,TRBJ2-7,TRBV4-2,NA,CASSPGTRASYEQYF,TGTGCCAGCAGCCCCGGGACTAGGGCGTCCTACGAGCAGTACTTC
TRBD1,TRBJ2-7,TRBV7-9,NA,CASSSQGDVSYEQYF,TGTGCCAGCAGCTCACAGGGGGACGTTTCCTACGAGCAGTACTTC